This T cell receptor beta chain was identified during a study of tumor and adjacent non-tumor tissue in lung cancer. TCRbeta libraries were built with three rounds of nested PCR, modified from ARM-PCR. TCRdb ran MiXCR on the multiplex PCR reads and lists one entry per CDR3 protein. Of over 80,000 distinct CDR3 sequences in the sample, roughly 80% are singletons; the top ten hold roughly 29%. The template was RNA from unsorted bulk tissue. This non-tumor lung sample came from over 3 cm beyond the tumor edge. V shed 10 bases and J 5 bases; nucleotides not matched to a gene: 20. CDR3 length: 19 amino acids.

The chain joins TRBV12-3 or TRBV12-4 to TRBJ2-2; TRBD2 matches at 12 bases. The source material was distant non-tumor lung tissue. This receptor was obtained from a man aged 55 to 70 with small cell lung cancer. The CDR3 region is CANWKAPGLAGKGTGELFF. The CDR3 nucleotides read TGTGCCAACTGGAAGGCCCCCGGACTAGCGGGAAAGGGGACCGGGGAGCTGTTTTTT.